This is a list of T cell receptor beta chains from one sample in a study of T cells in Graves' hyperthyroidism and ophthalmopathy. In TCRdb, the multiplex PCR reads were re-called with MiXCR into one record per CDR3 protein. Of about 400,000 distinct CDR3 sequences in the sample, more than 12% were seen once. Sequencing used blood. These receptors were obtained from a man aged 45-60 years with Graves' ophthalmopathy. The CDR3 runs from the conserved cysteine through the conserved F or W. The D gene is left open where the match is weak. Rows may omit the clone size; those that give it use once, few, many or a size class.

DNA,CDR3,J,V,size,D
TGTGCCAGCACCGACAGGAACACTGAAGCTTTCTTT,CASTDRNTEAFF,TRBJ1-1,TRBV28,few,NA
TGTGCTAGTGGTCCCGCCCCGGGACAGGGGACCGGGGAGCTGTTTTTT,CASGPAPGQGTGELFF,TRBJ2-2,TRBV12-5,few,TRBD1
TGTGCCAGCAGCCAAAGGCCTGGAGCAGATACGCAGTATTTT,CASSQRPGADTQYF,TRBJ2-3,TRBV5-6,few,NA
TGCAGTGCTAGAGGGGACAGGGAGAGTTTAGCTTTCTTT,CSARGDRESLAFF,TRBJ1-1,TRBV20-1,few,TRBD1
TGTGCCTGGAGCCTGGGACTAGCGGGAGGGAGGTACAATGAGCAGTTCTTC,CAWSLGLAGGRYNEQFF,TRBJ2-1,TRBV30,many,TRBD2
TGTGCCACCAGGAGGACAGGGGAAAAACTGTTTTTT,CATRRTGEKLFF,TRBJ1-4,TRBV15,NA,TRBD1
TGTGCCACCAGTGATTTGTTTCGGAGCTCCTACGAGCAGTACTTC,CATSDLFRSSYEQYF,TRBJ2-7,TRBV24-1,few,NA
TGTGCCAGCAGTGAAGGCGGTACAGGTTTCTCCTTTGGGCAGTACTTC,CASSEGGTGFSFGQYF,TRBJ2-7,TRBV6-1,many,NA
TGTGCCAGCAGCCAAGATGAGGGGTTGGAGTTCTTC,CASSQDEGLEFF,TRBJ2-1,TRBV3-1,few,NA
TGTGCCAGCAGCTTGTCGGAGACCTCTGGAAACACCATATATTTT,CASSLSETSGNTIYF,TRBJ1-3,TRBV11-2,NA,NA
TGTGCCATCAGTGGGGACAGGGATGATGGCTACACCTTC,CAISGDRDDGYTF,TRBJ1-2,TRBV10-3,few,TRBD1
TGTGCCAGTAGCCAATCCGGGACTAGGGGCCATACGCAGTATTTT,CASSQSGTRGHTQYF,TRBJ2-3,TRBV19,NA,TRBD2
TGTGCCAGCCAAATAGAATCTGGGGCCAACGTCCTGACTTTC,CASQIESGANVLTF,TRBJ2-6,TRBV2,many,NA
TGCGCCAGCAGCCGGACTAGCGGGGTCTACGAGCAGTACTTC,CASSRTSGVYEQYF,TRBJ2-7,TRBV4-1,NA,TRBD2
TGTGCCAGCGGACGGGGCACAGATACGCAGTATTTT,CASGRGTDTQYF,TRBJ2-3,TRBV6-1,NA,NA
TGCGCCAGCAGCTTGGACGGGACATACACAGATACGCAGTATTTT,CASSLDGTYTDTQYF,TRBJ2-3,TRBV5-1,many,NA
TGTGCCAGCAGATATAGGGCCTCAAACACCGGGGAGCTGTTTTTT,CASRYRASNTGELFF,TRBJ2-2,TRBV6-1,many,NA
TGTGCCAGCAGTTTTGGACAGGAGTACGAGCAGTACTTC,CASSFGQEYEQYF,TRBJ2-7,TRBV28,many,TRBD1
TGTGCCAGCAGCTCTCAGCTAGGACAGGGCTCCTACAATGAGCAGTTCTTC,CASSSQLGQGSYNEQFF,TRBJ2-1,TRBV7-9,many,TRBD1
TGTGCCAGCAGCTTCGCCAACCCGAGGGACAGGGCCGTCGAGCAGTACTTC,CASSFANPRDRAVEQYF,TRBJ2-7,TRBV7-6,many,TRBD1
TGTGCCAGCAGCCCCCGGACTAGCGGCAGCACAGATACGCAGTATTTT,CASSPRTSGSTDTQYF,TRBJ2-3,TRBV14,many,TRBD2
TGCAGTACTGGGACAGGTAACTACGAGCAGTACTTC,CSTGTGNYEQYF,TRBJ2-7,TRBV20-1,many,TRBD1
TGTGCCAGCAGCTTCCAAGCGGGAGGTACCCACTACGAGCAGTACTTC,CASSFQAGGTHYEQYF,TRBJ2-7,TRBV7-6,many,TRBD2
TGTGCCACCAGTGATTCAGGGGGAGGCACTGAAGCTTTCTTT,CATSDSGGGTEAFF,TRBJ1-1,TRBV24-1,many,TRBD1
TGCAGTGCTGGGACGGACGGAAACACCATATATTTT,CSAGTDGNTIYF,TRBJ1-3,TRBV20-1,NA,NA
TGTGCCAGCAGTGACAAGCGGGAGGGCGTATGGACCGGGGAGCTGTTTTTT,CASSDKREGVWTGELFF,TRBJ2-2,TRBV2,many,TRBD2
TGTGCCATCAGTGAGTCAGGAAGGGGGCGGCTCACTGAAGCTTTCTTT,CAISESGRGRLTEAFF,TRBJ1-1,TRBV10-3,many,TRBD1
TGTGCCAGCAGCCGACCAACTAGCGCTGGGGAGCTGTTTTTT,CASSRPTSAGELFF,TRBJ2-2,TRBV3-1,many,TRBD2
TGCAGTGCTAGAGATACGGTCGGGGCCGGCTACACCTTC,CSARDTVGAGYTF,TRBJ1-2,TRBV20-1,NA,NA
TGTGCCAGCAGCCCCCCCGGGGCCTACGAGCAGTACTTC,CASSPPGAYEQYF,TRBJ2-7,TRBV27,many,NA
TGTGCCAGCAGCCAATTTGGCGGCAATGAGCAGTTCTTC,CASSQFGGNEQFF,TRBJ2-1,TRBV3-1,many,NA
TGTGCCAGCAGTTACTCGGGGCAGGGTACTGGAAACACCATATATTTT,CASSYSGQGTGNTIYF,TRBJ1-3,TRBV6-5,many,NA
TGCAGTGCTAGGTGGGGGATGGGCAATCAGCCCCAGCATTTT,CSARWGMGNQPQHF,TRBJ1-5,TRBV20-1,many,NA
TGCAGTGCTTCCCTAACTCAGGGTTATCAGCCCCAGCATTTT,CSASLTQGYQPQHF,TRBJ1-5,TRBV20-1,many,NA
TGCAGCGTTGAAGGGTGGCTCTACGAGCAGTACTTC,CSVEGWLYEQYF,TRBJ2-7,TRBV29-1,many,NA
TGTGCCAGCAGCTTGGATCGGGGGGGTGGCACTGAAGCTTTCTTT,CASSLDRGGGTEAFF,TRBJ1-1,TRBV5-5,NA,NA
TGTGCCACCAGTGGCACCTTAGCGGGAGGAGGCTACAATGAGCAGTTCTTC,CATSGTLAGGGYNEQFF,TRBJ2-1,TRBV24-1,few,TRBD2
TGTGCCAGCAGCGTGGGTACTACTACTAGCGGGAGGGCCCATGAGCAGTTCTTC,CASSVGTTTSGRAHEQFF,TRBJ2-1,TRBV9,many,TRBD2
TGTGCCAGCAGCTCGAATACAGGGTACGGCCCCCAGTACTTC,CASSSNTGYGPQYF,TRBJ2-5,TRBV7-9,many,NA
TGTGCCAGCAGCCGGAACGAGCAAGAGACCCAGTACTTC,CASSRNEQETQYF,TRBJ2-5,TRBV11-1,many,NA
TGTGCCAGCAGCTTAACGGGACTAGCGGGTTACAATGAGCAGTTCTTC,CASSLTGLAGYNEQFF,TRBJ2-1,TRBV7-3,many,TRBD2
TGTGCCAGCAGTGAAGGGCCGAGAAACAATGAGCAGTTCTTC,CASSEGPRNNEQFF,TRBJ2-1,TRBV6-1,many,NA
TGCAGTGCTAGTCTCGGGAGAGCCCCGGAGACCCAGTACTTC,CSASLGRAPETQYF,TRBJ2-5,TRBV20-1,many,NA
TGCGCCAGCAGCTTTGACGGGATCGACTATGGCTACACCTTC,CASSFDGIDYGYTF,TRBJ1-2,TRBV5-1,NA,NA
TGTGCCAGCAGTTTGTTGGCAGGGTGGTCAGATACGCAGTATTTT,CASSLLAGWSDTQYF,TRBJ2-3,TRBV12-3/TRBV12-4,NA,NA
TGTGCCATCAGCCCGGGACAGTTTAACTATGGCTACACCTTC,CAISPGQFNYGYTF,TRBJ1-2,TRBV10-3,many,TRBD1
TGCGCCAGCAGCCAAGGCATGACTACCACCCGGCCCACAGATACGCAGTATTTT,CASSQGMTTTRPTDTQYF,TRBJ2-3,TRBV4-1,NA,NA
TGTGCCAGCAGCCGGGACCTAGAGGCCTACGAGCAGTACTTC,CASSRDLEAYEQYF,TRBJ2-7,TRBV7-9,many,NA
TGTGCCAGCAGCCTCCTAGAGGACAGGGGGGGCACAGATACGCAGTATTTT,CASSLLEDRGGTDTQYF,TRBJ2-3,TRBV5-6,many,TRBD1
TGTGCCAGTAGTATAAAGGGGGCATCCTACAATGAGCAGTTCTTC,CASSIKGASYNEQFF,TRBJ2-1,TRBV19,few,TRBD1
TGTGCCAGCAGGCCATCCGGGACCCCATCCTACGAGCAGTACTTC,CASRPSGTPSYEQYF,TRBJ2-7,TRBV12-3/TRBV12-4,many,NA
TGTGCCAGCAGTTTAGTAGGTCAAGGGCCTCAAGCTGAAGCTTTCTTT,CASSLVGQGPQAEAFF,TRBJ1-1,TRBV12-3/TRBV12-4,many,NA
TGTGCCAGCGTAGGGGGGGACGGTGCCATGAACACTGAAGCTTTCTTT,CASVGGDGAMNTEAFF,TRBJ1-1,TRBV6-1,NA,NA